Below are 21 T cell receptor beta chains sequenced from a single sample in a study of cytomegalovirus exposure and HLA in healthy donors. PCR used 60 Vbeta primers and 13 Jbeta primers. The protocol was immunoSEQ multiplex PCR, while the TCRdb copy is restricted to in-frame clones and leaves out a portion. The sample records 80,000 to 95,000 clones, roughly 69% being singletons. Material: PBMCs. These receptor sequences come from a woman younger than 45 in good health and CMV-seronegative.

The chain joins TRBV6-1 to TRBJ2-2, with 7 bases that match TRBD1. This CDR3 has 17 amino acids. Germline loops: CDR1 MNHNS, CDR2 SASEGT. V lost 2 bases to trimming and J lost 0 bases; unmatched junction nucleotides: 6. CDR3 sequence (DNA): TGTGCCAGCAGTGAATCTGAGGGGGCCGCGAACACCGGGGAGCTGTTTTTT. The encoded protein is CASSESEGAANTGELFF.

The chain carries TRBV6-1 and TRBJ2-1; 7 bases are shared with TRBD2. The CDR3 contains 14 residues. Germline V gene lookup returns CDR1 MNHNS and CDR2 SASEGT. The trim removed 3 bases at V and 12 bases at J, leaving 11 bases unmatched. CDR3 region: CASSDIAGRRPQFF. The CDR3 DNA reads TGTGCCAGCAGTGATATTGCCGGGAGGAGGCCGCAGTTCTTC.

This chain joins TRBV7-2 and TRBJ2-3; no definite D call. The CDR3 is 13 residues long. Trimming cost V 5 bases and J 6 bases, with 12 bases left between them. Germline V lookup: CDR1 SGHTA, CDR2 FQGNSA. The CDR3 DNA is TGTGCCAGCAGCGTTAACAGTTATGATACGCAGTATTTT. This encodes CASSVNSYDTQYF.

The rearrangement joins TRBV28 to TRBJ2-4; perhaps TRBD1 as D (6 bases). The CDR3 extends over 13 amino acids. The germline gives CDR1 MDHEN, CDR2 SYDVKM. V was clipped by 4 bases and J by 11 bases, with 15 bases between them. CDR3 nucleotides: TGTGCCAGCAGTTCGACAGGTAGAGGGCTTCAGTACTTC. It translates to CASSSTGRGLQYF.

This clone was counted a few times. V and J are TRBV7-9 and TRBJ2-5, with TRBD2 matching over 13 bases. The CDR3 contains 16 residues. Germline V gene data show CDR1 as SEHNR and CDR2 as FQNEAQ (reference sequence). The V and J ends lost 5 bases and 5 bases, in that order; junction bases with no gene match: 8. The CDR3 DNA is TGTGCCAGCAGCACACGGACTAGCGGGGGTGAGGAGACCCAGTACTTC. This gives the protein CASSTRTSGGEETQYF. Supplemented by reference TRBV7-9 and TRBJ2-5, the full variable domain reads DTGVSQNPRHKITKRGQNVTFRCDPISEHNRLYWYRQTLGQGPEFLTYFQNEAQLEKSRLLSDRFSAERPKGSFSTLEIQRTEQGDSAMYLCASSTRTSGGEETQYFGPGTRLLVL.

The V call is TRBV14, the J call TRBJ1-1; unclear D gene. This CDR3 region has 13 residues. CDR1 is SGHDN, CDR2 FVKESK, per germline. V was clipped by 4 bases and J by 0 bases, with 6 bases between them. CDR3 coding DNA: TGTGCCAGCAGCCCTAGCCTGAACACTGAAGCTTTCTTT. Residues: CASSPSLNTEAFF. The full variable domain, in which reference TRBV14 and TRBJ1-1 provide the parts outside the CDR3, is EAGVTQFPSHSVIEKGQTVTLRCDPISGHDNLYWYRRVMGKEIKFLLHFVKESKQDESGMPNNRFLAERTGGTYSTLKVQPAELEDSGVYFCASSPSLNTEAFFGQGTRLTVV.

The chain recombines TRBV7-8 with TRBJ2-5; 10 positions match TRBD1. Per the germline V gene, CDR1 is SGHVS and CDR2 is FQNEAQ. There are 16 residues in the CDR3. The junction had 8 bases not matched to a gene; V was cut back by 5 bases and J by 2 bases. CDR3 bases: TGTGCCAGCAGCCCCCGACAGGGGGCTAGACAAGAGACCCAGTACTTC. Amino acid sequence: CASSPRQGARQETQYF.

The V and J genes are TRBV29-1 and TRBJ1-5, with D possibly being TRBD1 (6 bases). Trimming removed 4 bases from V and 2 bases from J, with 6 bases in between. Germline CDR1 reads SQVTM; CDR2 reads ANQGSEA. The length of the CDR3 is 12 residues. Here the CDR3 DNA reads TGCAGCGTTGGGACAGGCAATCAGCCCCAGCATTTT. It specifies CSVGTGNQPQHF.

This clone was counted once. This sequence joins TRBV9 and TRBJ2-1, with 9 bases matching TRBD1. CDR1 SGDLS and CDR2 YYNGEE come from the germline V gene. Germline trimming cut 3 bases from V and 1 base from J; bases unmatched to any gene: 5. This CDR3 has 16 residues. Here the CDR3 reads CASSEGTGPSYNEQFF. Here the CDR3 DNA reads TGTGCCAGCAGCGAGGGGACAGGGCCGTCCTACAATGAGCAGTTCTTC.

The chain uses TRBV7-6 and TRBJ2-7, with 11 bases aligning to TRBD2. Unmatched junction bases numbered 4, after V lost 8 bases and J lost 4 bases. Germline V gene lookup returns CDR1 SGHVS and CDR2 FNYEAQ. CDR3 size: 13 residues. The CDR3 region is CASGSGREYEQYF. In DNA, the CDR3 is TGTGCCAGCGGTAGCGGGAGGGAGTACGAGCAGTACTTC.

In nucleotides, the CDR3 is TGCGCCAGCAGCCAAGATCCGGGGAATGAGCAGTTCTTC. It specifies CASSQDPGNEQFF. The V gene is TRBV4-1, the J gene TRBJ2-1; perhaps TRBD2 as D (5 bases). The CDR3 runs 13 residues. Germline values: CDR1 MGHRA, CDR2 YSYEKL. Trimming pared 0 bases from V and 7 bases from J, leaving 7 bases between.

The rearrangement links TRBV9 to TRBJ2-3; D may be TRBD2 (6 bases). V was pared by 3 bases and J by 0 bases, with 11 bases between. Looked up from germline, CDR1 is SGDLS and CDR2 is YYNGEE. The CDR3 has 15 residues. CDR3 in DNA: TGTGCCAGCAGCGCTAGGACTACTAGCACAGATACGCAGTATTTT. Protein sequence: CASSARTTSTDTQYF.

This clone was picked up a small number of times. The chain couples TRBV29-1 to TRBJ2-5, with D possibly TRBD1 on 6 matching bases. Trimming took off 6 bases at V and 1 base at J, with 12 bases between the two ends. The CDR3 runs to 13 residues. The germline V gene has CDR1 SQVTM and CDR2 ANQGSEA. Written as DNA, the CDR3 is TGCAGCGTCCCCCGGGACACCCAAGAGACCCAGTACTTC. This translates into CSVPRDTQETQYF.

This clone was counted only a few times. This chain joins TRBV28 and TRBJ1-1, with 9 bases identical to TRBD1. With V trimmed by 8 bases and J by 5 bases, 12 bases remained unmatched. Germline V gene data show CDR1 as MDHEN and CDR2 as SYDVKM. The CDR3 extends over 15 amino acids. The CDR3: CASLPSGQGKTEAFF. In DNA, the CDR3 is TGTGCCAGCCTACCCTCGGGACAGGGTAAAACTGAAGCTTTCTTT. The entire variable domain, with the rest obtained from reference TRBV28 and TRBJ1-1, is as follows: DVKVTQSSRYLVKRTGEKVFLECVQDMDHENMFWYRQDPGLGLRLIYFSYDVKMKEKGDIPEGYSVSREKKERFSLILESASTNQTSMYLCASLPSGQGKTEAFFGQGTRLTVV.

Only a few counts were recorded for this clone. The rearrangement joins TRBV29-1 to TRBJ2-7; weak D call: TRBD2 (6 bases). The V gene's germline CDR1 is SQVTM and CDR2 ANQGSEA. CDR3 size: 12 residues. V shed 7 bases and J shed 0 bases, with 10 bases lying between them. The CDR3 nucleotides are TGCAGCGCCAAGGAGGGCTCCTACGAGCAGTACTTC. It codes for CSAKEGSYEQYF.

This clone has only a few counts. The CDR3 DNA sequence: TGTGCCAGCAGTCAACTTCCGGGACTAGCGTTTGCAGATACGCAGTATTTT. Its protein is CASSQLPGLAFADTQYF. The chain joins TRBV27 to TRBJ2-3, with 10 bases that match TRBD2. Germline V gene data show CDR1 as MNHEY and CDR2 as SMNVEV (reference sequence). This CDR3 is 17 amino acids long. V trimming: 5 bases; J trimming: 4 bases; junction bases outside the gene matches: 12.

The chain uses TRBV10-1 and TRBJ1-1; the D gene is possibly TRBD1 (6 bases). V lost 6 bases to trimming and J lost 0 bases, with 14 bases between them. This CDR3 is built from 15 residues. The germline gives CDR1 WNHNN, CDR2 SYGVQD (reference sequence). CDR3 in amino acids: CASRMDSYMNTEAFF. CDR3 DNA: TGCGCCAGCAGAATGGACAGCTACATGAACACTGAAGCTTTCTTT.

This clone appeared a single time. V and J are TRBV5-6 and TRBJ2-7; TRBD1 matches 12 bases. This CDR3 is built from 16 residues. Germline loops: CDR1 SGHDT, CDR2 YYEEEE. With 2 bases clipped from V and 7 bases from J, the junction kept 10 bases outside the gene matches. In DNA, the CDR3 is TGTGCCAGCAGCTTTGAGTCGGGACAGGGGGCGCGAGAGCAGTACTTC. It translates to CASSFESGQGAREQYF. Drawing the rest from reference TRBV5-6 and TRBJ2-7, the complete variable domain is DAGVTQSPTHLIKTRGQQVTLRCSPKSGHDTVSWYQQALGQGPQFIFQYYEEEERQRGNFPDRFSGHQFPNYSSELNVNALLLGDSALYLCASSFESGQGAREQYFGPGTRLTVT.

The rearrangement uses TRBV6-4 and TRBJ1-6; no definite D call. V was shortened by 4 bases and J by 4 bases, with 14 bases between the two germline ends. The CDR3 length is 16 residues. The germline gives CDR1 MRHNA, CDR2 SNTAGT. In nucleotides, the CDR3 is TGTGCCAGCAGTGGGGAGCTCCCCGGTTATAATTCACCCCTCCACTTT. Its protein is CASSGELPGYNSPLHF.

The genes are TRBV5-1 and TRBJ1-2, with TRBD1 as a possible D gene (5 bases). Per the germline V gene, CDR1 is SGHRS and CDR2 is YFSETQ. The CDR3 consists of 15 residues. Trimming cost V 4 bases and J 1 base, with 14 bases left between them. CDR3 sequence reads: CASSREGGVNYGYTF. CDR3 sequence (DNA): TGCGCCAGCAGCCGTGAGGGAGGGGTTAACTATGGCTACACCTTC.

The chain couples TRBV11-2 to TRBJ2-7; D remains unclear. The V and J ends lost 1 base and 1 base respectively, with 11 bases between them. Germline V CDR1 and CDR2: SGHAT, FQNNGV. The CDR3 contains 15 residues. The CDR3 here is CASSLVGSPSYEQYF. In DNA form, the CDR3 reads TGTGCCAGCAGCTTAGTCGGGTCGCCATCCTACGAGCAGTACTTC.